What follows is one T cell receptor beta chain and its context. Antigen unknown. This record belongs to a study of shared clonotypes between healthy human individuals. About the study: The study drew on two women and three men aged 18 to 49 as donors. Three plates were used per donor for CD4 naive, three for CD4 memory, two for CD8 naive and one for CD8 memory.

Germline CDR1 GTSNPN, CDR2 SVGIG (reference sequence). V was clipped by 4 bases and J by 8 bases, with 8 bases between them. The CDR3 is 11 amino acids. Assay used: immunoSEQ multiplex PCR; TCRdb lists only in-frame clones, some missing. The table records about 820,000 clones, approximately 92% of them present only once. Study-wide results and limits: A few donors held about 5% of naive CD4 clonotypes in common.

The naive CD8 fraction comprised CD45RO-negative cells positively selected for CCR7 and excluded terminally differentiated effector memory CD45RA+ cells. Material for sequencing was naive CD8+ T cells sorted from blood. The source is a man younger than 45 in good health. This chain links TRBV30 with TRBJ2-2; D is unclear. Here the CDR3 reads CAWTDRGELFF. In DNA form, the CDR3 reads TGTGCCTGGACAGATAGGGGGGAGCTGTTTTTT. The full variable domain, rest sourced from reference TRBV30 and TRBJ2-2, is SQTIHQWPATLVQPVGSPLSLECTVEGTSNPNLYWYRQAAGRGLQLLFYSVGIGQISSEVPQNLSASRPQDRQFILSSKKLLLSDSGFYLCAWTDRGELFFGEGSRLTVL.